Below, 18 T cell receptor beta chains from the same sample are listed, as sequenced in a study of vaccination and CD4 T cells after COVID-19. The treatment here: roughly 10-day PBMC culture with coronavirus spike peptide pools or control peptides (ViraFEST assay). The antigens for these receptors are not known. Cultured CD4+ T cell DNA was sequenced using the Oncomine TCR Beta short-read assay. TCRdb reprocessed the PCR reads via MiXCR and lists one record per CDR3 protein. The repertoire holds some 13,000 distinct CDR3 sequences, with roughly 66% as singletons. This specimen was CD4+ T cells from blood, cultured in vitro, taken before SARS-CoV-2 vaccination. These receptors were collected from a human donor who had recovered from COVID-19.

This chain uses TRBV23-1 with TRBJ2-5, with unresolved D. TRBV23-1 has ORF status, its function being uncertain. V lost 0 bases and J lost 2, with 19 bases in between. CDR3 size: 18 residues. As DNA, the CDR3 is TGCGCCAGCAGTCAATCGTCCGACGGCAGTCCCGTTCAAGAGACCCAGTACTTC. Its protein is CASSQSSDGSPVQETQYF.

The chain has TRBV18 and TRBJ2-7, with D possibly matching TRBD2 (6 bases). Trimming left V 3 bases short and J 1 base short, with 13 bases between. The CDR3 consists of 15 residues. Germline CDR1 KGHSH, CDR2 LQKENI. The CDR3 is CASSPRGEDSYEQYF. CDR3 nucleotide sequence: TGTGCCAGCTCACCCCGAGGGGAGGATTCCTACGAGCAGTACTTC.

The chain couples TRBV6-2 or TRBV6-3 to TRBJ2-3; 7 nucleotides align to TRBD2. Trimming cost V 7 bases and J 5 bases; bases outside gene matches: 6. Germline CDR1 reads MNHEY; CDR2 reads SVGEGT. This CDR3 has 13 residues. DNA of the CDR3: TGTGCCAGCAAGGGACTACTAGGAGATACGCAGTATTTT. Protein sequence: CASKGLLGDTQYF.

The V call is TRBV20-1, the J call TRBJ2-1, with D possibly being TRBD2 (6 bases). Trimming removed 3 bases from V and 7 bases from J, with 16 bases in between. The CDR3 loop spans 14 amino acids. Per germline, CDR1 DFQATT and CDR2 SNEGSKA (reference sequence). DNA for the CDR3: TGCAGTGCTAGGATCTTTTGGGAGGAGAATGAGCAGTTCTTC. Protein product: CSARIFWEENEQFF.

The gene calls are TRBV20-1 and TRBJ1-2, with TRBD1 matching over 8 bases. The germline V gene encodes CDR1 DFQATT and CDR2 SNEGSKA (reference sequence). Trimming cost V 5 bases and J 7 bases; bases outside gene matches: 9. The CDR3 spans 13 residues. This CDR3 reads CSALRKTGAGYTF. The CDR3 coding sequence is TGCAGTGCTTTACGAAAGACAGGGGCTGGCTACACCTTC.

This chain connects TRBV19 to TRBJ1-2; D is uncertain. This CDR3 region has 14 residues. Germline V lookup: CDR1 LNHDA, CDR2 SQIVND (reference sequence). V gave up 5 bases and J gave up 2 bases, with 12 bases separating them. CDR3 nucleotide sequence: TGTGCCAGTAGTCGGCCCCTCGGAAACTATGGCTACACCTTC. Translated, it gives CASSRPLGNYGYTF.

The chain recombines TRBV30 with TRBJ1-1, with a tentative D call TRBD1 (5 bases). V lost 0 bases and J 11 bases, leaving 13 bases between the germline ends. This CDR3 comprises 12 residues. Looked up from germline, CDR1 is GTSNPN and CDR2 is SVGIG (reference sequence). The CDR3 here is CAWSVRKGRAFF. In DNA form, the CDR3 reads TGTGCCTGGAGTGTACGGAAGGGGAGGGCTTTCTTT.

In its sample, this clonotype was seen once. This rearrangement joins TRBV4-1 to TRBJ2-1; TRBD1 agrees at 7 bases. This CDR3 region has 17 residues. The germline CDR1 and CDR2 sequences are MGHRA and YSYEKL. V lost 2 bases to trimming and J lost 9 bases; unmatched junction nucleotides: 16. The CDR3 is CASSQTMNQQGRGEQFF. In DNA form, the CDR3 reads TGCGCCAGCAGCCAAACAATGAATCAACAGGGGAGAGGTGAGCAGTTCTTC.

The CDR3 DNA reads TGCAGTGCTAGAGATCTGCTAGCGGGGACCTACGAGCAGTACTTC. Protein sequence: CSARDLLAGTYEQYF. The chain is built from TRBV20-1 and TRBJ2-7, with 9 bases lining up with TRBD2. Looked up from germline, CDR1 is DFQATT and CDR2 is SNEGSKA (reference sequence). The V segment lost 0 bases and the J segment 2 bases; nucleotides outside the gene matches: 5. The length of the CDR3 is 15 residues.

The genes are TRBV20-1 and TRBJ2-5, with 11 bases identical to TRBD2. The CDR3 has 18 amino acids. The V gene's germline CDR1 is DFQATT and CDR2 SNEGSKA (reference sequence). V shed 2 bases and J 10 bases; nucleotides not matched to a gene: 21. The CDR3 sequence: CSARLDSGRAGGREGQYF. The CDR3 region has the DNA TGCAGTGCTAGACTGGATAGCGGGAGGGCCGGGGGACGAGAGGGCCAGTACTTC.

The sample holds a few counts of this clonotype. The chain couples TRBV6-5 to TRBJ2-7; D is unclear. Germline V CDR1 and CDR2: MNHEY, SVGAGI. The CDR3 is made up of 12 amino acids. Trimming pared 0 bases from V and 9 bases from J, leaving 9 bases between. CDR3 residues: CASSYSTNAQYF. CDR3 nucleotide sequence: TGTGCCAGCAGTTACTCGACCAACGCGCAGTACTTC.

This clonotype was detected a few times. The chain combines TRBV12-3 or TRBV12-4 with TRBJ2-5; D gene unclear. The CDR3 sequence is 13 residues long. V shed 3 bases and J shed 4 bases, with 9 bases lying between them. CDR3 amino acids: CASSFGIGETQYF. The CDR3 nucleotides are TGTGCCAGCAGTTTTGGAATTGGAGAGACCCAGTACTTC.

This chain connects TRBV6-1 to TRBJ1-2; TRBD1 is a possible D gene (5 bases). Germline CDR1 MNHNS, CDR2 SASEGT. Between the trimmed V and J ends, which lost 2 bases and 4 bases, there was a span of 11 bases. The CDR3 spans 14 residues. The CDR3 DNA sequence: TGTGCCAGCAGTGAAATTGGGACTGGCTATGGCTACACCTTC. It is translated as CASSEIGTGYGYTF.

This chain joins TRBV12-3 or TRBV12-4 and TRBJ1-5; D perhaps matches TRBD1 (6 bases). Trimming left V 6 bases short and J 7 bases short, with 10 bases between. This CDR3 is 12 amino acids long. The CDR3 DNA sequence: TGTGCCAGCAGCCAGACAGGCCAGCCCCAGCATTTT. This codes for CASSQTGQPQHF.

The chain carries TRBV20-1 and TRBJ1-2, with D maybe TRBD1 (5 bases). V shed 0 bases and J shed 2 bases, with 13 bases lying between them. CDR3 length: 15 amino acids. From germline, CDR1 is DFQATT and CDR2 SNEGSKA (reference sequence). The DNA for the CDR3 is TGCAGTGCTAGAGATATGACAGCGAGGAACTATGGCTACACCTTC. Residues: CSARDMTARNYGYTF.

The rearrangement links TRBV19 to TRBJ1-6, with 8 bases fitting TRBD1. Germline lookup yields CDR1 LNHDA and CDR2 SQIVND (reference sequence). The length of the CDR3 is 14 residues. Unmatched junction bases numbered 4, after V lost 2 bases and J lost 10 bases. This CDR3 reads CASSIQGARSPLHF. The CDR3 DNA follows: TGTGCCAGTAGTATACAGGGGGCTCGATCACCCCTCCACTTT.

The chain is built from TRBV7-2 and TRBJ2-3; the match to TRBD2 covers 7 bases. This CDR3 has 14 amino acids. Germline CDR1 reads SGHTA; CDR2 reads FQGNSA. V trimming: 3 bases; J trimming: 2 bases; junction bases outside the gene matches: 2. The CDR3: CASSFTSDTDTQYF. CDR3 DNA: TGTGCCAGCAGCTTTACTAGCGACACAGATACGCAGTATTTT.

The chain carries TRBV20-1 and TRBJ1-5, with D possibly matching TRBD1 (6 bases). Germline V gene lookup returns CDR1 DFQATT and CDR2 SNEGSKA (reference sequence). This CDR3 region has 12 residues. V was clipped by 8 bases and J by 7 bases, with 15 bases between them. CDR3 coding DNA: TGCAGTTCAATACAGGGAAGCCAGCCCCAGCATTTT. Protein product: CSSIQGSQPQHF.